This T cell receptor (beta chain) was sequenced for a study of blood T cell repertoires in COVID-19. The length of the CDR3 is 15 residues. The V gene end was trimmed by 3 bases and the J gene end by 7 bases; junction bases not matched to a gene: 5. Germline assignment: CDR1 LNHDA and CDR2 SQIVND (reference sequence). This table comes from immunoSEQ multiplex PCR, and its TCRdb copy is limited to in-frame clones, with some not included. The sample includes roughly 280,000 clones, 88% seen only once; the top ten take 2.5% to 3.5%. Residents of about two dozen US areas, aged about 18 to 89 years, made up the participants. Cohort assignment relied on participant-reported clinical history. Cohort 3 recovered donors had two negative PCRs, clearance, or symptom resolution.

Source material: PBMCs or T cells enriched from blood (not recorded which). V gene TRBV19 combines with J gene TRBJ2-2; 10 positions match TRBD2. This clonotype originated in a woman aged 45 to 65 who had recovered from COVID-19. The CDR3 is CASSILAGVVGELFF. DNA of the CDR3: TGTGCCAGTAGTATCCTAGCGGGAGTGGTCGGGGAGCTGTTTTTT.